The subject of this entry is one TCR beta chain. CDR3 size: 17 residues. Losses at the gene ends were 4 bases for V and 0 bases for J; bases not matched to a gene: 6. The V gene's germline CDR1 is LGHDT and CDR2 YNNKEL (reference sequence). This entry is derived from a study of blood T cell repertoires in COVID-19. The assay was immunoSEQ multiplex PCR, and TCRdb's table has in-frame clones only and misses some. Of some 73,000 clones in the sample, approximately 83% are singletons; the top ten hold around 4.3%. The rearrangement links TRBV3-1 (or the pseudogene TRBV3-2) to TRBJ2-1; 10 nucleotides match TRBD2. This sequence was found in a woman aged 60-75 years with acute or convalescent COVID-19. Material: peripheral blood. The CDR3 nucleotides are TGTGCCAGCAGCCTCCTCGGACTAGCGGCCTCCTACAATGAGCAGTTCTTC. Translated: CASSLLGLAASYNEQFF.